This T cell receptor (beta chain) was captured by sequencing in a study of T cells in Graves' hyperthyroidism and ophthalmopathy. Uncontrolled infections, other autoimmune diseases, pregnancy or lactation led to exclusion of patients. Amplification of TCR beta CDR3 regions used RNA as the template. The TCR CDR3 was amplified in a first-round RT-PCR using the HTBI primer set. MiXCR, applied by TCRdb to the multiplex PCR reads, yields one record per CDR3 protein. The sample has about 700,000 distinct CDR3 sequences; over 40% are singletons. This clonotype was detected a few times. The TCR comes from an adult man with Graves' disease, either hyperthyroidism or ophthalmopathy (not recorded which). Sequencing input: peripheral blood or thyroid tissue (not recorded which).

CDR3 amino acids: CSATGGAGGSYEQYF. The CDR3 nucleotides read TGCAGTGCTACCGGTGGGGCGGGAGGGTCCTACGAGCAGTACTTC. V is TRBV20-1 and J is TRBJ2-7; TRBD2 agrees at 9 bases. The CDR3 spans 15 residues. V was pared by 4 bases and J by 1 base, with 8 bases of the junction left unmatched. Germline CDR1 reads DFQATT; CDR2 reads SNEGSKA (reference sequence).